This T cell receptor (beta chain) was recorded in a study of blood T cell repertoires in COVID-19. Study summary: Some COVID-19 samples were acute and others convalescent; all came from the United States, Italy and Spain. PBMCs, B-cell-depleted T cells, or T cells provided the cDNA or gDNA that made up the material.

CDR1 and CDR2 (germline): MNHEY, SVGAGI. The CDR3 extends over 14 amino acids. The V and J ends lost 2 bases and 1 base respectively, with 8 bases between them. In Seattle, patients joined the study during active infection and were tracked longitudinally. Original analysis: Amplification from reference gene primers served as the basis for estimated nucleated cell counts. Here immunoSEQ multiplex PCR was the method, and the copy in TCRdb shows in-frame clones only, minus some. The V and J calls and clone size are taken from that table; D and trimming were inferred from the DNA. The data hold 290,000 or so clones, with approximately 93% observed a single time.

Sequencing was carried out using peripheral blood. This receptor was obtained from a woman aged 30 to 39 with COVID-19, enrolled during active disease. The V call is TRBV6-5, the J call TRBJ1-1; no firm D call. CDR3 region: CASSYQRGNTEAFF. DNA for the CDR3: TGTGCCAGCAGTTACCAACGGGGGAACACTGAAGCTTTCTTT.